Below are 20 T cell receptor beta chains sequenced from a single sample in a study of blood T cell repertoires in COVID-19. The table came from immunoSEQ multiplex PCR; TCRdb's copy has only in-frame clones and leaves some out. The sample records tens of thousands of clones, about 79% being singletons. The sequencing input was peripheral blood. The origin of the receptors is a woman aged 50 to 60 with acute or convalescent COVID-19.

The chain recombines TRBV11-2 with TRBJ1-1, with TRBD1 as a possible D gene (6 bases). The CDR3 contains 15 residues. The ends were cut back, 4 bases at V and 1 base at J, with 13 bases in the middle. The germline CDR1 and CDR2 sequences are SGHAT and FQNNGV. Written as DNA, the CDR3 is TGTGCCAGCAGCTCAAGGTGGACAGAGAACACTGAAGCTTTCTTT. Protein product: CASSSRWTENTEAFF.

The rearrangement links TRBV24-1 to TRBJ2-3; 8 bases fit TRBD1. The J segment lost 2 bases and the V segment lost 1 base, leaving 4 bases of the junction unmatched. Germline V CDR1 and CDR2: KGHDR, SFDVKD. The CDR3 is made up of 16 amino acids. This chain's CDR3 is CATSDFRQGTTDTQYF. CDR3 sequence (DNA): TGTGCCACCAGTGATTTTCGACAGGGGACCACAGATACGCAGTATTTT.

The chain links TRBV3-1 (or the pseudogene TRBV3-2) to TRBJ1-1; 9 bases are shared with TRBD1. The V and J ends lost 5 bases and 12 bases, in that order; junction bases with no gene match: 10. The CDR3 is made up of 13 amino acids. The germline CDR1 and CDR2 sequences are LGHDT and YNNKEL (reference sequence). CDR3 amino acids: CASSSNDGTGTFF. The CDR3 coding sequence is TGTGCCAGCAGCTCAAATGACGGGACAGGGACTTTCTTT.

V is TRBV19 and J is TRBJ2-1, with D perhaps TRBD1 (6 bases). The ends were cut back, 3 bases at V and 5 bases at J, with 17 bases in the middle. The CDR3 totals 16 residues. The V gene's germline CDR1 is LNHDA and CDR2 SQIVND (reference sequence). As DNA, the CDR3 is TGTGCCAGTAGTATCCCACAGGGAAAAGTACACAATGAGCAGTTCTTC. Residues: CASSIPQGKVHNEQFF.

The V call is TRBV6-5, the J call TRBJ2-2; TRBD2 aligns across 8 bases. J lost 1 base, V lost 7 bases, and 5 bases had no gene match. Germline assignment: CDR1 MNHEY and CDR2 SVGAGI. The CDR3 spans 15 residues. DNA for the CDR3: TGTGCCAGCAAGGGCGGGGGGAAGAACACCGGGGAGCTGTTTTTT. This translates into CASKGGGKNTGELFF.

The chain uses TRBV6-5 and TRBJ2-1, with 10 bases lining up with TRBD2. V was clipped by 0 bases and J by 6 bases; unmatched bases: 2. The CDR3 has 15 amino acids. CDR1 is MNHEY and CDR2 is SVGAGI in the germline V gene. DNA for the CDR3: TGTGCCAGCAGTTACTCGGCTAGCGGGAGCAATGAGCAGTTCTTC. Residues: CASSYSASGSNEQFF.

The chain uses TRBV5-1 and TRBJ1-1; D unclear. The V end was cut by 3 bases, the J end by 7 bases, with 13 bases between. The CDR3 extends over 13 amino acids. Germline V gene data show CDR1 as SGHRS and CDR2 as YFSETQ. As DNA, the CDR3 is TGCGCCAGCAGCTCCGGACTAAGACTTGAAGCTTTCTTT. Translated, it gives CASSSGLRLEAFF.

The gene calls are TRBV2 and TRBJ1-5; the match to TRBD1 covers 7 bases. Germline lookup yields CDR1 SNHLY and CDR2 FYNNEI. CDR3 length: 15 amino acids. V lost 4 bases, J lost 6 bases, and 9 bases stayed unmatched. Here the CDR3 DNA reads TGTGCCAGCAGTGGCAGACAGGGCGGGTTTCAGCCCCAGCATTTT. Residues: CASSGRQGGFQPQHF.

This clone was seen a single time. The J gene is TRBJ1-1, the V gene TRBV2, with 7 bases matching TRBD1. V gave up 7 bases and J gave up 3 bases; unmatched junction bases: 5. This CDR3 is 13 amino acids long. CDR1 and CDR2 (germline): SNHLY, FYNNEI. The CDR3 is CASTLGQYTEAFF. CDR3 coding DNA: TGTGCCAGCACCCTGGGACAGTACACTGAAGCTTTCTTT.

The gene calls are TRBV2 and TRBJ1-4, with a possible D match to TRBD1 (6 bases). Germline V gene sequence: CDR1 SNHLY, CDR2 FYNNEI. The CDR3 has 14 amino acids. Trimming took 7 bases from V and 8 from J, leaving 17 bases between them. The CDR3 sequence is CASTNGGLREKLFF. The CDR3 coding sequence is TGTGCCAGCACCAACGGGGGGCTACGGGAAAAACTGTTTTTT.

The chain couples TRBV5-1 to TRBJ1-2; D possibly corresponds to TRBD1 (6 bases). Between the trimmed V and J ends, which lost 4 bases and 7 bases, there was a span of 20 bases. Per the germline V gene, CDR1 is SGHRS and CDR2 is YFSETQ. The CDR3 is 15 residues long. The CDR3 DNA is TGCGCCAGCAGCCCTAAGGGGGGGGGCGATGGTGGCTACACCTTC. This codes for CASSPKGGGDGGYTF.

The genes are TRBV24-1 and TRBJ2-2; TRBD1 agrees at 9 bases. After removal of 4 bases from V and 7 bases from J, the junction contained 9 bases not matched to a gene. Germline values: CDR1 KGHDR, CDR2 SFDVKD. The CDR3 runs to 16 residues. The CDR3 protein is CATSDLGQGDHGELFF. The CDR3, as DNA: TGTGCCACCAGTGACCTGGGACAGGGCGATCACGGGGAGCTGTTTTTT.

The rearrangement uses TRBV24-1 and TRBJ2-1; TRBD1 might be the D (6 bases). V shed 4 bases and J shed 0 bases, with 18 bases lying between them. This CDR3 has 18 amino acids. Germline V gene sequence: CDR1 KGHDR, CDR2 SFDVKD. The CDR3: CATSDALFGQSSYNEQFF. The CDR3 DNA follows: TGTGCCACCAGTGACGCACTCTTTGGACAGAGCTCCTACAATGAGCAGTTCTTC.

This clone showed up just a few times. This chain connects TRBV28 to TRBJ1-1; a weak D match, TRBD1 (5 bases). Trimming removed 0 bases at V and 0 bases at J, with 14 bases between. The CDR3 has 17 amino acids. Germline CDR1 is MDHEN and CDR2 is SYDVKM. This chain's CDR3 is CASSLWQGRLLNTEAFF. The CDR3 nucleotides read TGTGCCAGCAGTTTATGGCAGGGTAGACTCCTGAACACTGAAGCTTTCTTT.

The chain has TRBV2 and TRBJ2-5, with TRBD1 as a possible D gene (6 bases). Trimming took off 10 bases at V and 3 bases at J, with 9 bases between the two ends. Germline V gives CDR1 SNHLY, CDR2 FYNNEI. The CDR3 covers 11 residues. CDR3 amino acids: CATHREETQYF. The DNA for the CDR3 is TGTGCCACCCACAGGGAAGAGACCCAGTACTTC.

This clone was counted between two and nine times. V gene TRBV6-6 combines with J gene TRBJ2-7; the D gene is possibly TRBD1 (5 bases). Trimming removed 0 bases at V and 0 bases at J, with 9 bases between. This CDR3 comprises 15 residues. CDR1 is MNHNY, CDR2 SVGAGI, per germline (reference sequence). Here the CDR3 reads CASSYSPRASYEQYF. DNA for the CDR3: TGTGCCAGCAGTTACTCCCCCAGGGCCTCCTACGAGCAGTACTTC.

V usage is TRBV29-1 and J usage is TRBJ2-7, with 7 bases matching TRBD1. This CDR3 spans 12 amino acids. The V gene's germline CDR1 is SQVTM and CDR2 ANQGSEA. V dropped 7 bases and J dropped 5; count of bases not matched to a gene: 8. The CDR3 bases are TGCAGCGCCCAAACAGGGGTCGACGAGCAGTACTTC. This gives the protein CSAQTGVDEQYF.

CDR3 sequence reads: CSVTGGGSATNEKLFF. The DNA of the CDR3 is TGCAGCGTGACAGGGGGCGGCTCCGCAACTAATGAAAAACTGTTTTTT. The chain is built from TRBV29-1 and TRBJ1-4; TRBD1 aligns across 10 bases. With V trimmed by 6 bases and J by 0 bases, 7 bases remained unmatched. This CDR3 spans 16 amino acids. Per germline, CDR1 SQVTM and CDR2 ANQGSEA. Full variable domain (rest looked up from reference TRBV29-1 and TRBJ1-4): SAVISQKPSRDICQRGTSLTIQCQVDSQVTMMFWYRQQPGQSLTLIATANQGSEATYESGFVIDKFPISRPNLTFSTLTVSNMSPEDSSIYLCSVTGGGSATNEKLFFGSGTQLSVL.

J is TRBJ1-1 and V is TRBV7-8; D remains ambiguous. Germline V gene lookup returns CDR1 SGHVS and CDR2 FQNEAQ. The CDR3 length is 14 residues. The germline V and J ends were trimmed by 8 bases and 5 bases, with 18 bases remaining between them. The CDR3 reads CASALQAGGTEAFF. The CDR3 nucleotides are TGTGCCAGCGCTCTGCAGGCCGGCGGGACTGAAGCTTTCTTT.

The gene calls are TRBV5-8 and TRBJ1-1; D unresolved. CDR3 length equals 14 residues. The V end lost 0 bases, the J end lost 3 bases, and 9 bases lay between the germline ends. The germline V gene encodes CDR1 SGHTS and CDR2 YDEGEE. CDR3 coding DNA: TGTGCCAGCAGCTTGGGGCTCGGGGACACTGAAGCTTTCTTT. The encoded protein is CASSLGLGDTEAFF.